This passage covers 31 T cell receptor beta chains from one sample sequenced in a study of CD8 T cells in Susac syndrome. An amount of RNA that ranged from roughly 0.45 to 1 ug was reverse transcribed with random hexamers. TCRdb re-called the immunoSEQ multiplex PCR reads with MiXCR, one entry per CDR3 protein. Counted here are some 260,000 distinct CDR3 sequences, over 85% occurring once; the ten biggest clones make up 0.07% to 0.09%. Input material: CD4+ T cells from PBMCs. The receptors derive from a human donor with multiple sclerosis.

The DNA for the CDR3 is TGTGCCAGCAGCCAAGATGCGAACTACGAGCAGTACTTC. It yields the protein CASSQDANYEQYF. The chain employs TRBV4-2 and TRBJ2-7; the D is unclear. In germline, CDR1 is LGHNA, CDR2 YNFKEQ. The CDR3 length is 13 residues. The ends were cut back, 0 bases at V and 3 bases at J, with 6 bases in the middle.

V gene TRBV5-1 combines with J gene TRBJ1-5, with 8 bases that match TRBD1. J lost 7 bases, V lost 0 bases, and 9 bases had no gene match. The CDR3 is made up of 16 amino acids. CDR1 is SGHRS and CDR2 is YFSETQ in the germline V gene. This CDR3 reads CASSLDGRGRGQPQHF. Here the CDR3 DNA reads TGCGCCAGCAGCTTGGATGGCAGGGGGCGAGGGCAGCCCCAGCATTTT.

The CDR3 protein is CASSPGGATRSKLFF. Written as DNA, the CDR3 is TGTGCCAGCAGCCCTGGGGGGGCCACGCGTTCAAAACTGTTTTTT. The rearrangement links TRBV11-3 to TRBJ1-4; D possibly corresponds to TRBD1 (6 bases). The CDR3 has 15 residues. Germline V gene data show CDR1 as SGHNT and CDR2 as YENEEA. With 5 bases removed from V and 10 bases from J, the gap between germline ends came to 20 bases. The full variable domain, rest sourced from reference TRBV11-3 and TRBJ1-4, is EAGVVQSPRYKIIEKKQPVAFWCNPISGHNTLYWYLQNLGQGPELLIRYENEEAVDDSQLPKDRFSAERLKGVDSTLKIQPAELGDSAVYLCASSPGGATRSKLFFGSGTQLSVL.

The chain couples TRBV3-1 to TRBJ2-4; weak D call: TRBD2 (5 bases). Germline CDR1 reads LGHDT; CDR2 reads YNNKEL (reference sequence). The CDR3 consists of 15 residues. The V gene lost 0 bases and the J gene lost 3 bases, with 9 bases spanning the gap. The CDR3 spells CASSQDLALKNIQYF. CDR3 coding DNA: TGTGCCAGCAGCCAAGATTTAGCGCTCAAAAACATTCAGTACTTC.

The rearrangement links TRBV10-3 to TRBJ2-5; TRBD2 is a possible D gene (5 bases). This CDR3 region has 14 residues. The V gene's germline CDR1 is ENHRY and CDR2 SYGVKD. Trimming cost V 6 bases and J 7 bases, with 18 bases left between them. The CDR3 DNA reads TGTGCCATCAGCCTTGCCGGGAACCCAAGGACCCAGTACTTC. Translating it yields CAISLAGNPRTQYF.

CDR3 in amino acids: CASSRDLYTGELFF. The CDR3 DNA reads TGTGCCAGCAGCCGGGACTTATACACCGGGGAGCTGTTTTTT. The chain is built from TRBV7-3 and TRBJ2-2; possible D gene TRBD2, 6 bases. The V gene's germline CDR1 is SGHTA and CDR2 FQGTGA. The CDR3 runs 14 residues. V was trimmed by 5 bases and J by 3 bases, leaving 10 bases between them. Complete variable domain (other parts from reference TRBV7-3 and TRBJ2-2): GAGVSQTPSNKVTEKGKYVELRCDPISGHTALYWYRQSLGQGPEFLIYFQGTGAADDSGLPNDRFFAVRPEGSVSTLKIQRTERGDSAVYLCASSRDLYTGELFFGEGSRLTVL.

The chain recombines TRBV19 with TRBJ1-2, with 7 bases aligning to TRBD1. Germline V CDR1 and CDR2: LNHDA, SQIVND (reference sequence). The CDR3 covers 16 residues. V lost 5 bases to trimming and J lost 7 bases; unmatched junction nucleotides: 16. The CDR3 region is CASSPYAGTELRGYTF. The CDR3, as DNA: TGTGCCAGTAGTCCTTATGCCGGGACAGAGTTGCGTGGCTACACCTTC.

This clonotype occurred once. The V gene is TRBV3-1, the J gene TRBJ2-3; 7 nucleotides line up with TRBD1. The CDR3 covers 15 residues. V gave up 3 bases and J gave up 1 base; unmatched junction bases: 4. The germline CDR1 and CDR2 sequences are LGHDT and YNNKEL (reference sequence). The CDR3 is CASSQGTVRTDTQYF. Here the CDR3 DNA reads TGTGCCAGCAGCCAGGGGACAGTCCGCACAGATACGCAGTATTTT.

The chain joins TRBV25-1 to TRBJ2-5; D might be TRBD2 (6 bases). V was clipped by 8 bases and J by 4 bases, with 20 bases between them. The CDR3 is 15 residues long. Germline values: CDR1 MGHDK, CDR2 SYGVNS. CDR3 DNA: TGTGCCAGCTCCCGGGATGTTCAGGAGGGAGAGACCCAGTACTTC. Protein product: CASSRDVQEGETQYF.

This clonotype showed up just a few times. This chain joins TRBV7-2 and TRBJ2-1; 7 bases align to TRBD2. V lost 1 base, J lost 9 bases, and 6 bases stayed unmatched. CDR1 SGHTA and CDR2 FQGNSA come from the germline V gene. CDR3 length: 14 residues. CDR3 in amino acids: CASSLVGGRGEQFF. The CDR3, as DNA: TGTGCCAGCAGCTTAGTCGGGGGGAGGGGTGAGCAGTTCTTC. Together with reference TRBV7-2 and TRBJ2-1, the CDR3 gives the full variable domain: GAGVSQSPSNKVTEKGKDVELRCDPISGHTALYWYRQSLGQGLEFLIYFQGNSAPDKSGLPSDRFSAERTGGSVSTLTIQRTQQEDSAVYLCASSLVGGRGEQFFGPGTRLTVL.

The rearrangement uses TRBV2 and TRBJ1-4; the D gene is possibly TRBD1 (5 bases). The germline V gene has CDR1 SNHLY and CDR2 FYNNEI. The CDR3 length is 15 residues. The V end was cut by 6 bases, the J end by 12 bases, with 23 bases between. The CDR3 here is CASSSRRGGIGELFF. The CDR3 DNA follows: TGTGCCAGCAGCTCCCGACGGGGGGGTATTGGGGAACTGTTTTTT.

This clonotype was observed a single time. This sequence joins TRBV20-1 and TRBJ1-1; tentatively, D is TRBD1 (5 bases). The V end was cut by 1 base, the J end by 0 bases, with 21 bases between. Germline V gene sequence: CDR1 DFQATT, CDR2 SNEGSKA (reference sequence). The CDR3 is made up of 18 amino acids. The CDR3 nucleotides are TGCAGTGCTAGAGTTTGGGGCTCGGCAGGACTAATGAACACTGAAGCTTTCTTT. This translates into CSARVWGSAGLMNTEAFF.

This chain links TRBV6-2 or TRBV6-3 with TRBJ1-5; 7 bases align to TRBD1. The V and J ends lost 6 bases and 7 bases, in that order; junction bases with no gene match: 12. Germline V gives CDR1 MNHEY, CDR2 SVGEGT. This CDR3 comprises 15 residues. The CDR3 region has the DNA TGTGCCAGCAGCGATCGACAGGGCCCTCACCAGCCCCAGCATTTT. Its translation is CASSDRQGPHQPQHF.

V gene TRBV10-3 combines with J gene TRBJ2-1; no clear D. The CDR3 length is 13 residues. V lost 3 bases and J 8 bases, leaving 11 bases between the germline ends. Looked up from germline, CDR1 is ENHRY and CDR2 is SYGVKD. The CDR3: CAISEPIADEQFF. The CDR3 DNA follows: TGTGCCATCAGTGAACCCATAGCAGATGAGCAGTTCTTC.

The chain couples TRBV5-6 to TRBJ1-1; D ambiguous. V was trimmed by 1 base and J by 4 bases, leaving 8 bases between them. CDR1 is SGHDT, CDR2 YYEEEE, per germline. This CDR3 is built from 13 residues. CDR3 loop: CASSLIFGTEAFF. In nucleotides, the CDR3 is TGTGCCAGCAGCTTGATTTTCGGCACTGAAGCTTTCTTT.

The genes are TRBV18 and TRBJ2-5; D is unclear. Trimming removed 3 bases at V and 1 base at J, with 12 bases between. The germline gives CDR1 KGHSH, CDR2 LQKENI. The CDR3 loop spans 15 amino acids. The CDR3 loop reads CASSPPQTPQETQYF. The CDR3 bases are TGTGCCAGCTCACCTCCCCAGACCCCCCAAGAGACCCAGTACTTC.

The chain is built from TRBV24-1 and TRBJ2-1; TRBD2 agrees at 10 bases. Germline CDR1 KGHDR, CDR2 SFDVKD. V lost 3 bases to trimming and J lost 6 bases; unmatched junction nucleotides: 4. This CDR3 region has 15 residues. CDR3 nucleotides: TGTGCCACCAGTGATCTAGCGGGAGTCCCCAATGAGCAGTTCTTC. It is translated as CATSDLAGVPNEQFF.

This clonotype was seen only once. The chain has TRBV5-4 and TRBJ2-1, with 14 bases fitting TRBD2. The CDR3 covers 15 residues. Germline loops: CDR1 SGHNT, CDR2 YYREEE (reference sequence). Losses at the gene ends were 5 bases for V and 6 bases for J; bases not matched to a gene: 4. The CDR3, as DNA: TGTGCCAGCAGGGTCGGGACTAGCGGGAGCAATGAGCAGTTCTTC. It yields the protein CASRVGTSGSNEQFF.

The chain links TRBV7-2 to TRBJ1-1; D might be TRBD1 (5 bases). Looked up from germline, CDR1 is SGHTA and CDR2 is FQGNSA. The CDR3 totals 13 residues. Trimming left V 2 bases short and J 10 bases short, with 14 bases between. The CDR3 sequence: CASSLRGGWGAFF. The CDR3 DNA sequence: TGTGCCAGCAGCTTACGGGGCGGGTGGGGAGCTTTCTTT.

The gene calls are TRBV7-9 and TRBJ2-3, with unresolved D. This CDR3 has 15 amino acids. Germline V gene sequence: CDR1 SEHNR, CDR2 FQNEAQ (reference sequence). Trimming shortened V by 5 bases and J by 3 bases, and 15 bases separated the two germline ends. CDR3 region: CASSLPTLQTDTQYF. For the CDR3, the DNA is TGTGCCAGCAGCCTCCCCACTCTCCAGACAGATACGCAGTATTTT.

This chain uses TRBV5-4 with TRBJ2-7, with D possibly called TRBD1 or TRBD2 (5 bases each). The V end was cut by 3 bases, the J end by 1 base, with 11 bases between. CDR3 length equals 14 residues. Germline CDR1 is SGHNT and CDR2 is YYREEE (reference sequence). CDR3 in amino acids: CASSSRDGSYEQYV. DNA for the CDR3: TGTGCCAGCAGCTCCCGGGACGGATCCTACGAGCAGTACGTC.

This chain links TRBV28 with TRBJ1-5; the D gene is possibly TRBD1 (6 bases). This CDR3 contains 14 residues. In germline, CDR1 is MDHEN, CDR2 SYDVKM. Trimming left V 5 bases short and J 6 bases short, with 14 bases between. The DNA for the CDR3 is TGTGCCAGCAGTGCCCTGGGGGCCGGTCAGCCCCAGCATTTT. Protein sequence: CASSALGAGQPQHF.

V and J are TRBV5-1 and TRBJ2-6, with D possibly matching TRBD1 (6 bases). Germline loops: CDR1 SGHRS, CDR2 YFSETQ. V gave up 2 bases and J gave up 0 bases, with 9 bases separating them. The CDR3 is 16 residues long. The CDR3 DNA reads as TGCGCCAGCAGCTTATCAGGGGACTCTGGGGCCAACGTCCTGACTTTC. Translated, it gives CASSLSGDSGANVLTF.

The chain joins TRBV6-7 to TRBJ2-7, with D maybe TRBD2 (6 bases). TRBV6-7 is recorded as an ORF, its role being uncertain. CDR3 length: 11 amino acids. The V end was cut by 6 bases, the J end by 7 bases, with 10 bases between. The CDR3 DNA reads as TGTGCCAGCAGATTAGCGGAAGAGCAGTACTTC. This codes for CASRLAEEQYF.

As concerns this clonotype: One junction end does not reproduce the germline sequence, and a read error may be involved. The gene calls are TRBV9 and TRBJ1-1; possibly TRBD1 for D (6 bases). This CDR3 has 14 amino acids. Germline CDR1 SGDLS, CDR2 YYNGEE. The CDR3: CASSRDRWDTEVFF. CDR3 nucleotides: TGTGCCAGCAGCAGGGACCGGTGGGACACTGAAGTTTTCTTT. Combining the CDR3 with reference TRBV9 and TRBJ1-1 gives the whole variable domain DSGVTQTPKHLITATGQRVTLRCSPRSGDLSVYWYQQSLDQGLQFLIQYYNGEERAKGNILERFSAQQFPDLHSELNLSSLELGDSALYFCASSRDRWDTEVFFGQGTRLTVV.

The chain recombines TRBV29-1 with TRBJ2-1; D ambiguous. There are 14 residues in the CDR3. CDR1 and CDR2 (germline): SQVTM, ANQGSEA. V dropped 4 bases and J dropped 3 bases, with 13 bases sitting between them. The CDR3 DNA is TGCAGCGTTGTTGGAATTTTGCTCTACAATGAGCAGTTCTTC. This gives the protein CSVVGILLYNEQFF.

V is TRBV2 and J is TRBJ2-7; possibly TRBD1 for D (5 bases). This CDR3 contains 13 residues. Per germline, CDR1 SNHLY and CDR2 FYNNEI. Trimming removed 6 bases from V and 0 bases from J, with 9 bases in between. This CDR3 is CASRARVSYEQYF. DNA of the CDR3: TGTGCCAGCAGGGCCAGGGTCTCCTACGAGCAGTACTTC. The full variable domain, in which reference TRBV2 and TRBJ2-7 provide the parts outside the CDR3, is EPEVTQTPSHQVTQMGQEVILRCVPISNHLYFYWYRQILGQKVEFLVSFYNNEISEKSEIFDDQFSVERPDGSNFTLKIRSTKLEDSAMYFCASRARVSYEQYFGPGTRLTVT.

The sample holds one count of this clonotype. The rearrangement joins TRBV7-9 to TRBJ1-4; TRBD1 might be the D (5 bases). This CDR3 has 15 amino acids. Germline CDR1 is SEHNR and CDR2 is FQNEAQ (reference sequence). V dropped 5 bases and J dropped 4 bases, with 14 bases sitting between them. The chain's CDR3 is CASSTPTESNEKLFF. The CDR3 DNA is TGTGCCAGCAGCACCCCGACAGAAAGTAATGAAAAACTGTTTTTT.

Only a few counts were recorded for this clonotype. The chain recombines TRBV7-9 with TRBJ2-2, with unresolved D. Between the trimmed V and J ends, which lost 1 base and 0 bases, there was a span of 3 bases. The CDR3 is 14 amino acids. Germline V CDR1 and CDR2: SEHNR, FQNEAQ (reference sequence). Written as DNA, the CDR3 is TGTGCCAGCAGCTTAGGTGCGAACACCGGGGAGCTGTTTTTT. Translation: CASSLGANTGELFF. The whole variable domain, filled in from reference TRBV7-9 and TRBJ2-2, reads DTGVSQNPRHKITKRGQNVTFRCDPISEHNRLYWYRQTLGQGPEFLTYFQNEAQLEKSRLLSDRFSAERPKGSFSTLEIQRTEQGDSAMYLCASSLGANTGELFFGEGSRLTVL.

The chain recombines TRBV12-5 with TRBJ2-2; no definite D call. Germline V gene lookup returns CDR1 LGHNT and CDR2 FRNRAP. With 5 bases removed from V and 0 bases from J, the gap between germline ends came to 4 bases. CDR3 length equals 13 residues. CDR3 DNA: TGTGCTAGTGGTATCGCGAACACCGGGGAGCTGTTTTTT. This encodes CASGIANTGELFF.

As to this clonotype: At one end the junction does not follow the germline gene, possibly because of a read error. The CDR3 reads CSVVVTGGSDEQYF. As DNA, the CDR3 is TGCAGCGTTGTTGTGACAGGGGGCTCCGACGAGCAGTACTTC. The chain couples TRBV29-1 to TRBJ2-7; 10 positions agree with TRBD1. Germline CDR1 SQVTM, CDR2 ANQGSEA. This CDR3 has 14 residues.